These 10 T cell receptor beta chains originate from one sample sequenced in a study of blood T cell repertoires in COVID-19. TCRdb's table, derived via immunoSEQ multiplex PCR, lists solely in-frame clones and lacks some. The sample shows under 95,000 clones, approximately 89% of them seen only once. Material: peripheral blood. The origin of the receptors is a man in his fifties with COVID-19, enrolled during active disease.

The CDR3 loop reads CAWERPPRGTDTQYF. The CDR3 nucleotides are TGTGCCTGGGAAAGGCCGCCTCGGGGGACAGATACGCAGTATTTT. J is TRBJ2-3 and V is TRBV30, with a tentative D call TRBD2 (6 bases). CDR1 GTSNPN and CDR2 SVGIG come from the germline V gene (reference sequence). The CDR3 is 15 residues long. Trimming pared 5 bases from V and 3 bases from J, leaving 18 bases between.

The sample holds one count of this clone. The chain recombines TRBV19 with TRBJ1-3, with D perhaps matching TRBD1 (5 bases). The V end was cut by 3 bases, the J end by 0 bases, with 6 bases between. Germline-derived CDR1 and CDR2 are LNHDA and SQIVND (reference sequence). This CDR3 is 14 amino acids long. The CDR3: CASSIGGSGNTIYF. The CDR3 nucleotides are TGTGCCAGTAGTATCGGGGGCTCTGGAAACACCATATATTTT.

This chain links TRBV6-5 with TRBJ2-7; tentative D call: TRBD1 (5 bases). Per germline, CDR1 MNHEY and CDR2 SVGAGI. This CDR3 comprises 14 residues. V lost 6 bases to trimming and J lost 7 bases, with 19 bases between them. CDR3 region: CASSQQGAAGEQYV. Written as DNA, the CDR3 is TGTGCCAGCAGCCAACAAGGGGCGGCAGGGGAGCAGTACGTC.

The chain uses TRBV10-1 and TRBJ2-5; possibly TRBD2 for D (7 bases). The CDR3 runs to 14 residues. CDR1 is WNHNN, CDR2 SYGVQD, per germline (reference sequence). V was trimmed by 0 bases and J by 6 bases, leaving 11 bases between them. Here the CDR3 reads CASSESAGAQTQYF. The CDR3 coding sequence is TGCGCCAGCAGTGAGTCGGCGGGGGCTCAGACCCAGTACTTC.

J is TRBJ2-1 and V is TRBV6-2 or TRBV6-3; 10 bases map to TRBD1. Trimming at V came to 0 bases and at J to 5 bases, leaving 4 bases not matched to a gene. Germline V gene sequence: CDR1 MNHEY, CDR2 SVGEGT. This CDR3 contains 16 residues. CDR3 nucleotides: TGTGCCAGCAGTTACTCGACCGGGACAGGGGACAATGAGCAGTTCTTC. Protein: CASSYSTGTGDNEQFF.

The chain links TRBV30 to TRBJ2-3, with 11 positions matching TRBD2. This CDR3 has 15 amino acids. Germline assignment: CDR1 GTSNPN and CDR2 SVGIG (reference sequence). Trimming at V came to 3 bases and at J to 4 bases, leaving 6 bases not matched to a gene. DNA of the CDR3: TGTGCCTGGAGGGGTAGCGGGAGGGCCTCAGATACGCAGTATTTT. It translates to CAWRGSGRASDTQYF.

This chain connects TRBV6-5 to TRBJ1-1; 7 bases align to TRBD1. CDR3 size: 12 residues. The J segment lost 5 bases and the V segment lost 9 bases, leaving 6 bases of the junction unmatched. Germline loops: CDR1 MNHEY, CDR2 SVGAGI. CDR3 sequence reads: CARILQGTEAFF. CDR3 sequence (DNA): TGTGCCAGAATACTACAGGGGACTGAAGCTTTCTTT.

The chain joins TRBV6-5 to TRBJ1-4, with TRBD1 matching over 9 bases. With V trimmed by 7 bases and J by 8 bases, 5 bases remained unmatched. This CDR3 spans 13 amino acids. Germline V gene data show CDR1 as MNHEY and CDR2 as SVGAGI. CDR3 in DNA: TGTGCCAGCACGGGACAGGGTGACGAAAAACTGTTTTTT. Translation: CASTGQGDEKLFF.

This chain connects TRBV27 to TRBJ2-1, with 13 bases identical to TRBD2. Trimming at V came to 6 bases and at J to 7 bases, leaving 6 bases not matched to a gene. Per the germline V gene, CDR1 is MNHEY and CDR2 is SMNVEV (reference sequence). CDR3 size: 15 residues. The CDR3 DNA sequence: TGTGCCAGCAGCCAAGGACTAGCGGGAGCGAATGAGCAGTTCTTC. It is translated as CASSQGLAGANEQFF.

The chain recombines TRBV7-6 with TRBJ1-2, with TRBD1 identical over 10 bases. CDR1 is SGHVS, CDR2 FNYEAQ, per germline. V lost 5 bases, J lost 8 bases, and 14 bases stayed unmatched. The CDR3 extends over 16 amino acids. This CDR3 reads CASSAQTGTGVKGYTF. The CDR3 DNA follows: TGTGCCAGCAGCGCGCAAACCGGGACAGGGGTGAAGGGCTACACCTTC.